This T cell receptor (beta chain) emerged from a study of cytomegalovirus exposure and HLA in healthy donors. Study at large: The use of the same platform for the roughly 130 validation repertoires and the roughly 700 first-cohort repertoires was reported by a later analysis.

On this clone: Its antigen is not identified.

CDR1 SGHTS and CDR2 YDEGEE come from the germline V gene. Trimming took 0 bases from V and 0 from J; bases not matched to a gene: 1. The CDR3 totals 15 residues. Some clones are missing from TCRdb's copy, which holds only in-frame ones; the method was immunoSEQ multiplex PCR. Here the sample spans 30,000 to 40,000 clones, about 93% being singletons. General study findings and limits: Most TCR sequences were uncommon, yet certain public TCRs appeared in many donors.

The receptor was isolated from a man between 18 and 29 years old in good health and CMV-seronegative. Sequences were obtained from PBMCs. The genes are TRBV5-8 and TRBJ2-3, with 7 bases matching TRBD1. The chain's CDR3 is CASSLVDRSTDTQYF. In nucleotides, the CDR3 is TGTGCCAGCAGCTTGGTGGACAGGAGCACAGATACGCAGTATTTT.